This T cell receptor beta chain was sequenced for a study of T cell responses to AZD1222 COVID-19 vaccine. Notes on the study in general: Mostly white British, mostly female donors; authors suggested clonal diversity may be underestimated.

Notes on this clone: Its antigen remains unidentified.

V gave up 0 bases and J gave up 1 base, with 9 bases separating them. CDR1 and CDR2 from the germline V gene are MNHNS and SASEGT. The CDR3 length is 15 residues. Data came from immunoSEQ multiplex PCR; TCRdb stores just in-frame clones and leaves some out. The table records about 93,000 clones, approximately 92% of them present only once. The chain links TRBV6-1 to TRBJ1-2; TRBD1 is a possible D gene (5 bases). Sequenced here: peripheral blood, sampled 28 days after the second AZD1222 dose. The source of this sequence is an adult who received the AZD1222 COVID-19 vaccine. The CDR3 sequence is CASSEAWGINYGYTF. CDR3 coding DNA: TGTGCCAGCAGTGAAGCATGGGGGATTAACTATGGCTACACCTTC.